The 7 T cell receptor beta chains given below trace back to one sample, sequenced in a study of blood T cell repertoires in COVID-19. The data were produced by immunoSEQ multiplex PCR, yet TCRdb's version contains in-frame clones alone and is incomplete. Among 200,000 or so clones listed, about 86% were seen once. Sequencing was carried out using peripheral blood. Every receptor here comes from a young man with active or convalescent COVID-19.

The V and J genes are TRBV9 and TRBJ2-3; the D is unclear. CDR1 and CDR2 from the germline V gene are SGDLS and YYNGEE. There are 14 residues in the CDR3. V was pared by 2 bases and J by 2 bases, with 9 bases between. The CDR3 reads CASSVRVATDTQYF. In DNA, the CDR3 is TGTGCCAGCAGCGTTCGTGTAGCCACAGATACGCAGTATTTT.

V usage is TRBV2 and J usage is TRBJ2-7, with D possibly TRBD1 on 5 matching bases. V was clipped by 9 bases and J by 3 bases, with 9 bases between them. Per the germline V gene, CDR1 is SNHLY and CDR2 is FYNNEI. The CDR3 is 11 residues long. The CDR3 DNA follows: TGTGCCAGTGACAGCCACTACGAGCAGTACGTC. Its translation is CASDSHYEQYV.

The rearrangement joins TRBV24-1 to TRBJ2-5; 7 nucleotides match TRBD1. CDR1 and CDR2 (germline): KGHDR, SFDVKD. CDR3 length: 17 amino acids. The ends lost 3 bases at V and 7 bases at J; junction bases unmatched: 16. CDR3 loop: CATSDPRQGLDLGTQYF. The CDR3 coding sequence is TGTGCCACCAGTGATCCCAGACAGGGTCTCGATCTTGGGACCCAGTACTTC.

The gene calls are TRBV4-1 and TRBJ1-5; D uncertain. Germline CDR1 and CDR2: MGHRA and YSYEKL. This CDR3 is built from 14 residues. The germline V and J ends were trimmed by 4 bases and 2 bases, with 9 bases remaining between them. The CDR3 here is CASSRARGNQPQHF. In DNA form, the CDR3 reads TGCGCCAGCAGCCGAGCTCGGGGCAATCAGCCCCAGCATTTT.

The chain recombines TRBV27 with TRBJ2-2; maybe TRBD2 (6 bases). Germline V gene data show CDR1 as MNHEY and CDR2 as SMNVEV (reference sequence). The V end was cut by 2 bases, the J end by 5 bases, with 12 bases between. The CDR3 totals 15 residues. The CDR3, as DNA: TGTGCCAGCAGTTTAATCCGGGGGAGGACCGGGGAGCTGTTTTTT. It specifies CASSLIRGRTGELFF.

V usage is TRBV4-3 and J usage is TRBJ1-1; D ambiguous. Trimming removed 6 bases at V and 6 bases at J, with 14 bases between. The CDR3 sequence is 13 residues long. Germline-derived CDR1 and CDR2 are LGHNA and YSLEER. The CDR3 nucleotides read TGCGCCAGCAGTCCGGAGCCTTACGCTGAAGCTTTCTTT. Translation gives CASSPEPYAEAFF.

The V call is TRBV7-2, the J call TRBJ1-1; TRBD1 might be the D (5 bases). This CDR3 spans 16 amino acids. The germline gives CDR1 SGHTA, CDR2 FQGNSA. V was cut by 5 bases and J by 0 bases, with 16 bases left in between. The CDR3 is CASSLGGGLLNTEAFF. The CDR3 DNA sequence: TGTGCCAGCAGCCTAGGTGGGGGACTCCTGAACACTGAAGCTTTCTTT.